One sample yielded the 28 T cell receptor beta chains listed below, sequenced in a study of CD8 T cells in Susac syndrome. RNA totalling roughly 0.5 to 1 ug underwent reverse transcription with random hexamers. Each CDR3 protein gets one entry after TCRdb re-called the immunoSEQ multiplex PCR reads with MiXCR. The sample holds about 130,000 distinct CDR3 sequences, roughly 94% seen once. Sequenced: CD8+ T cells from PBMCs. All receptors derive from a human donor with Susac syndrome.

The V gene is TRBV12-5, the J gene TRBJ2-3; D gene ambiguous. Looked up from germline, CDR1 is LGHNT and CDR2 is FRNRAP. The CDR3 consists of 14 residues. V dropped 2 bases and J dropped 5 bases, with 11 bases sitting between them. This CDR3 reads CASGLPSERDTQYF. The CDR3 nucleotides are TGTGCTAGTGGTTTGCCCTCGGAGAGAGATACGCAGTATTTT.

This chain connects TRBV3-1 to TRBJ1-2, with D perhaps matching TRBD1 (6 bases). The CDR3 extends over 13 amino acids. Per the germline V gene, CDR1 is LGHDT and CDR2 is YNNKEL (reference sequence). Trimming left V 4 bases short and J 5 bases short, with 11 bases between. The CDR3 protein is CASSRTAYYGYTF. CDR3 coding DNA: TGTGCCAGCAGCCGGACAGCCTATTATGGCTACACCTTC.

The V and J genes are TRBV7-8 and TRBJ2-7, with D perhaps TRBD1 (5 bases). Germline V gene data show CDR1 as SGHVS and CDR2 as FQNEAQ. V dropped 3 bases and J dropped 1 base, with 10 bases sitting between them. This CDR3 has 14 amino acids. The CDR3 sequence: CASSFETGSYEQYF. In nucleotides, the CDR3 is TGTGCCAGCAGCTTCGAAACAGGTTCCTACGAGCAGTACTTC.

The rearrangement links TRBV28 to TRBJ1-3, with unresolved D. Germline V gene lookup returns CDR1 MDHEN and CDR2 SYDVKM. This CDR3 is built from 14 residues. V dropped 6 bases and J dropped 3 bases, with 12 bases sitting between them. The CDR3 DNA follows: TGTGCCAGCAGGTCCCCTCTTGGTGGAAACACCATATATTTT. Its translation: CASRSPLGGNTIYF.

V gene TRBV7-2 combines with J gene TRBJ2-2, with D uncertain. The V end was cut by 4 bases, the J end by 2 bases, with 11 bases between. The CDR3 is 15 residues long. The V gene's germline CDR1 is SGHTA and CDR2 FQGNSA. The CDR3: CASSSIGLNTGELFF. In nucleotides, the CDR3 is TGTGCCAGCAGCTCCATCGGCCTCAACACCGGGGAGCTGTTTTTT. The full variable domain, with the rest looked up from reference TRBV7-2 and TRBJ2-2, is GAGVSQSPSNKVTEKGKDVELRCDPISGHTALYWYRQSLGQGLEFLIYFQGNSAPDKSGLPSDRFSAERTGGSVSTLTIQRTQQEDSAVYLCASSSIGLNTGELFFGEGSRLTVL.

The chain recombines TRBV29-1 with TRBJ2-1; D perhaps matches TRBD1 (6 bases). Trimming removed 7 bases from V and 1 base from J, with 11 bases in between. The CDR3 totals 13 residues. Germline-derived CDR1 and CDR2 are SQVTM and ANQGSEA. DNA of the CDR3: TGCAGCGACGGGACATTTTCCTACAATGAGCAGTTCTTC. It is translated as CSDGTFSYNEQFF.

J is TRBJ2-7 and V is TRBV27, with 9 bases lining up with TRBD1. V dropped 6 bases and J dropped 6; count of bases not matched to a gene: 3. This CDR3 is 12 amino acids long. The germline gives CDR1 MNHEY, CDR2 SMNVEV (reference sequence). DNA of the CDR3: TGTGCCAGCAGAGGACAGGGGAGCGAGCAGTACTTC. Translated, it gives CASRGQGSEQYF.

This chain joins TRBV30 and TRBJ2-2, with D possibly called TRBD1 or TRBD2 (5 bases each). The ends were cut back, 5 bases at V and 5 bases at J, with 15 bases in the middle. Per germline, CDR1 GTSNPN and CDR2 SVGIG (reference sequence). This CDR3 has 14 residues. CDR3: CAWGPPEGTGELFF. CDR3 DNA: TGTGCCTGGGGCCCTCCCGAGGGGACCGGGGAGCTGTTTTTT. The whole variable domain, filled in from reference TRBV30 and TRBJ2-2, reads SQTIHQWPATLVQPVGSPLSLECTVEGTSNPNLYWYRQAAGRGLQLLFYSVGIGQISSEVPQNLSASRPQDRQFILSSKKLLLSDSGFYLCAWGPPEGTGELFFGEGSRLTVL.

The chain uses TRBV14 and TRBJ2-3; D is possibly TRBD1 (6 bases). Trimming removed 1 base from V and 0 bases from J, with 14 bases in between. In germline, CDR1 is SGHDN, CDR2 FVKESK. The CDR3 covers 17 residues. The CDR3 spells CASSQAGTFLSTDTQYF. DNA for the CDR3: TGTGCCAGCAGCCAAGCCGGGACATTTCTTAGCACAGATACGCAGTATTTT.

The rearrangement joins TRBV6-2 or TRBV6-3 to TRBJ2-1; 14 nucleotides line up with TRBD2. With V trimmed by 7 bases and J by 4 bases, 6 bases remained unmatched. The CDR3 contains 16 residues. Germline values: CDR1 MNHEY, CDR2 SVGEGT. CDR3 in DNA: TGTGCCAGCACCGGGACTAGCGGGAGATTTTACAATGAGCAGTTCTTC. Amino acid sequence: CASTGTSGRFYNEQFF.

The chain combines TRBV20-1 with TRBJ2-1; D gene uncertain. V was cut by 3 bases and J by 5 bases, with 8 bases left in between. The CDR3 loop spans 12 amino acids. The germline gives CDR1 DFQATT, CDR2 SNEGSKA (reference sequence). CDR3 nucleotide sequence: TGCAGTGCTAGGCTTGTCAACAATGAGCAGTTCTTC. This encodes CSARLVNNEQFF.

V and J are TRBV5-1 and TRBJ2-7, with 7 bases fitting TRBD2. J was trimmed by 3 bases and V by 4 bases; bases with no gene match: 7. CDR3 length: 14 residues. Germline V gene sequence: CDR1 SGHRS, CDR2 YFSETQ. CDR3 sequence reads: CASSVSGPNYEQYF. DNA for the CDR3: TGCGCCAGCAGCGTTAGCGGGCCAAACTACGAGCAGTACTTC.

The DNA for the CDR3 is TGTGCCAGCAGCTCTCGAGCGGGAGGAAACACCGGGGAGCTGTTTTTT. This translates into CASSSRAGGNTGELFF. The chain is built from TRBV5-6 and TRBJ2-2; 9 nucleotides agree with TRBD2. CDR1 SGHDT and CDR2 YYEEEE come from the germline V gene. V lost 3 bases, J lost 2 bases, and 5 bases stayed unmatched. The CDR3 has 16 residues.

The chain employs TRBV9 and TRBJ2-1; D is unresolved. The CDR3 consists of 15 residues. Germline CDR1 is SGDLS and CDR2 is YYNGEE. Trimming took 0 bases from V and 4 from J, leaving 11 bases between them. The CDR3 is CASSVDSWRYNEQFF. DNA of the CDR3: TGTGCCAGCAGCGTAGACTCCTGGCGTTACAATGAGCAGTTCTTC.

V and J are TRBV4-1 and TRBJ1-2; D is unclear. Per the germline V gene, CDR1 is MGHRA and CDR2 is YSYEKL. V lost 1 base and J lost 2, with 11 bases in between. This CDR3 has 15 amino acids. The CDR3 loop is CASSQVAGANYGYTF. CDR3 DNA: TGCGCCAGCAGCCAAGTGGCGGGAGCGAACTATGGCTACACCTTC.

The V call is TRBV20-1, the J call TRBJ2-3, with 7 nucleotides matching TRBD1. The V gene's germline CDR1 is DFQATT and CDR2 SNEGSKA (reference sequence). Trimming removed 4 bases from V and 0 bases from J; junction bases left unmatched: 7. This CDR3 comprises 15 residues. The CDR3 loop is CSATPPGQSTDTQYF. As DNA, the CDR3 is TGCAGTGCTACGCCCCCGGGACAGAGCACAGATACGCAGTATTTT.

The V and J genes are TRBV12-3 or TRBV12-4 and TRBJ1-1, with D maybe TRBD1 (5 bases). Trimming cost V 3 bases and J 5 bases, with 13 bases left between them. The CDR3 loop spans 14 amino acids. Here the CDR3 reads CASSFNPGGTEAFF. The CDR3 DNA follows: TGTGCCAGCAGTTTTAACCCGGGGGGGACTGAAGCTTTCTTT.

The rearrangement uses TRBV2 and TRBJ1-2; tentatively, D is TRBD1 (6 bases). Germline V gene sequence: CDR1 SNHLY, CDR2 FYNNEI. The CDR3 totals 16 residues. Deletions cut 1 base from V and 6 bases from J, with 18 bases between. In DNA, the CDR3 is TGTGCCAGCAGTGAAGGGCCAGGGGAAGGATTGGATGGCTACACCTTC. This sequence encodes CASSEGPGEGLDGYTF.

V is TRBV15 and J is TRBJ1-5; D may be TRBD1 (5 bases). Germline CDR1 reads LNHNV; CDR2 reads YYDKDF (reference sequence). This CDR3 has 17 residues. V lost 5 bases to trimming and J lost 3 bases, with 20 bases between them. CDR3 coding DNA: TGTGCCACCAGCCCTGGGATGGGGCACGGGAACAATCAGCCCCAGCATTTT. It specifies CATSPGMGHGNNQPQHF. Using reference TRBV15 and TRBJ1-5 for the parts outside the CDR3, the full variable domain is DAMVIQNPRYQVTQFGKPVTLSCSQTLNHNVMYWYQQKSSQAPKLLFHYYDKDFNNEADTPDNFQSRRPNTSFCFLDIRSPGLGDTAMYLCATSPGMGHGNNQPQHFGDGTRLSIL.

The V gene is TRBV5-6, the J gene TRBJ1-1, with 9 nucleotides matching TRBD1. V was clipped by 5 bases and J by 5 bases; unmatched bases: 1. The CDR3 consists of 12 residues. Germline V gene lookup returns CDR1 SGHDT and CDR2 YYEEEE. The CDR3 region is CASRTGGTEAFF. The CDR3 DNA sequence: TGTGCCAGCAGGACAGGGGGAACTGAAGCTTTCTTT.

The V and J genes are TRBV4-2 and TRBJ1-2; TRBD1 is a possible D gene (5 bases). Per the germline V gene, CDR1 is LGHNA and CDR2 is YNFKEQ. CDR3 length equals 16 residues. Trimming shortened V by 3 bases and J by 0 bases, and 14 bases separated the two germline ends. The CDR3 region has the DNA TGTGCCAGCAGCCAGACTTGGCAGGGTCCTAACTATGGCTACACCTTC. Protein sequence: CASSQTWQGPNYGYTF.

This chain links TRBV5-1 with TRBJ2-7, with TRBD2 identical over 8 bases. The CDR3 runs to 14 residues. CDR1 and CDR2 (germline): SGHRS, YFSETQ. Unmatched junction bases numbered 7, after V lost 2 bases and J lost 6 bases. CDR3 DNA sequence: TGCGCCAGCAGCTTAGGACTAGCTCGGCCCGAGCAGTACTTC. This sequence encodes CASSLGLARPEQYF.

The chain joins TRBV7-7 to TRBJ2-5; a possible D gene is TRBD2 (5 bases). The length of the CDR3 is 12 residues. The germline gives CDR1 SSHAT, CDR2 FNYEAQ (reference sequence). CDR3 region: CAIGAGSGTQYF. The CDR3 DNA reads TGTGCTATCGGTGCTGGCTCGGGAACCCAGTACTTC.

This chain uses TRBV25-1 with TRBJ1-1; D may be TRBD1 (5 bases). The CDR3 is 11 residues long. Trimming pared 8 bases from V and 6 bases from J, leaving 10 bases between. The germline V gene encodes CDR1 MGHDK and CDR2 SYGVNS. In DNA, the CDR3 is TGTGCCAGCCTCGTGGGGGCTGAAGCTTTCTTT. Its protein product is CASLVGAEAFF.

The chain couples TRBV12-3 or TRBV12-4 to TRBJ2-7; the match to TRBD2 covers 7 bases. V lost 5 bases to trimming and J lost 6 bases; unmatched junction nucleotides: 13. CDR3 length: 15 amino acids. The CDR3 is CASSPTRDYYGEQYF. As DNA, the CDR3 is TGTGCCAGCAGTCCCACACGGGACTACTACGGCGAGCAGTACTTC.

This chain links TRBV7-8 with TRBJ2-3; 7 bases are shared with TRBD1. CDR1 SGHVS and CDR2 FQNEAQ come from the germline V gene. This CDR3 has 17 residues. The junction had 11 bases not matched to a gene; V was cut back by 0 bases and J by 5 bases. The CDR3 nucleotides read TGTGCCAGCAGCTTAGCCCCAGACAGGGTAGGAGGAGATACGCAGTATTTT. Residues: CASSLAPDRVGGDTQYF.

This clonotype was counted a single time. The chain couples TRBV30 to TRBJ1-5; D not certain. Germline loops: CDR1 GTSNPN, CDR2 SVGIG (reference sequence). The CDR3 loop spans 14 amino acids. The V end was cut by 0 bases, the J end by 6 bases, with 12 bases between. The CDR3 spells CAWSVQGPGQPQHF. The CDR3 region has the DNA TGTGCCTGGAGTGTTCAAGGGCCGGGTCAGCCCCAGCATTTT.

The chain employs TRBV28 and TRBJ1-1, with TRBD1 identical over 10 bases. The CDR3 covers 14 residues. Losses at the gene ends were 7 bases for V and 9 bases for J; bases not matched to a gene: 11. The V gene's germline CDR1 is MDHEN and CDR2 SYDVKM. CDR3 nucleotide sequence: TGTGCCAGCACCACAGGGACAGGGGAAGTGAAAGCTTTCTTT. Translated: CASTTGTGEVKAFF.